This passage covers 32 T cell receptor beta chains from one sample sequenced in a study of CD8+CD57+ T cells in acquired aplastic anemia. Genomic DNA served as template for TCR beta VDJ and CDR3 profiling. Via MiXCR, TCRdb re-called the reads, giving one row per CDR3 protein. Of hundreds of thousands of distinct CDR3 sequences listed, 60% to 80% are singletons. Sequenced: sorted CD4+, CD8+, or CD8+CD57+ T cells (not recorded which) from PBMCs. The receptors originated from a human donor in good health, serving as a control.

In this sample, this clonotype turned up many times. This sequence joins TRBV19 and TRBJ1-6, with D hard to call. Deletions cut 5 bases from V and 6 bases from J, with 8 bases between. The germline V gene encodes CDR1 LNHDA and CDR2 SQIVND (reference sequence). The CDR3 sequence is 13 residues long. The CDR3 loop reads CASSLGLNSPLHF. CDR3 coding DNA: TGTGCCAGTAGTCTCGGGCTTAATTCACCCCTCCACTTT.

The V and J genes are TRBV7-9 and TRBJ2-5, with D hard to call. The length of the CDR3 is 14 residues. The germline CDR1 and CDR2 sequences are SEHNR and FQNEAQ (reference sequence). Between the trimmed V and J ends, which lost 5 bases and 0 bases, there was a span of 10 bases. This CDR3 is CASSPAVYQETQYF. CDR3 bases: TGTGCCAGCAGCCCCGCTGTTTACCAAGAGACCCAGTACTTC. The variable domain in full, with the rest retrieved from reference TRBV7-9 and TRBJ2-5, is DTGVSQNPRHKITKRGQNVTFRCDPISEHNRLYWYRQTLGQGPEFLTYFQNEAQLEKSRLLSDRFSAERPKGSFSTLEIQRTEQGDSAMYLCASSPAVYQETQYFGPGTRLLVL.

A remark on this clonotype: A read error is likely, as this CDR3 ends without the conserved phenylalanine or tryptophan. Because the CDR3's place on the DNA is in doubt, the DNA is left out and the CDR3 is given as listed by TCRdb. The rearrangement links TRBV2 to TRBJ2-7; no DNA check was done on the table's D call, TRBD2. Germline CDR1 SNHLY, CDR2 FYNNEI. The CDR3 is 14 amino acids long, termini counted. CDR3 sequence reads: CASSPELSEQFFGP.

Points on this clonotype: The junction departs from germline at one end; a sequencing error may be responsible. The J gene is TRBJ2-1, the V gene TRBV7-2; weak D call: TRBD1 (5 bases). Germline V gives CDR1 SGHTA, CDR2 FQGNSA. The CDR3 covers 14 residues. CDR3 DNA sequence: TGTGCCAGCAGTGCCCTAAATCTTAGGGGCGAGCTGTTCTTC. It translates to CASSALNLRGELFF.

The chain recombines TRBV7-3 with TRBJ2-5; the match to TRBD2 covers 8 bases. Germline V CDR1 and CDR2: SGHTA, FQGTGA. The CDR3 runs to 16 residues. V trimming: 1 base; J trimming: 2 bases; junction bases outside the gene matches: 6. CDR3 in amino acids: CASSLIGGTSQETQYF. The CDR3 nucleotides read TGTGCCAGCAGCTTAATCGGTGGGACTAGTCAAGAGACCCAGTACTTC.

As for this clonotype: This likely comes from a read error, as the CDR3 has no conserved phenylalanine or tryptophan at its end. The limits of the CDR3 on the DNA are not certain, so only TCRdb's listed CDR3 is given. The chain links TRBV2 to TRBJ2-2. The CDR3 is made up of 14 amino acids, end residues included. Germline V lookup: CDR1 SNHLY, CDR2 FYNNEI. This CDR3 is CASSAWNSENTIYV.

Details on this clonotype: A single base separates this from a much larger clone, so it may be a read error. This chain joins TRBV5-1 and TRBJ1-2, with no clear D. The CDR3 is 15 amino acids. The germline CDR1 and CDR2 sequences are SGHRS and YFSETQ. The CDR3 region is CASPPSTDYRYGYTF. The CDR3 coding sequence is TGTGCCAGCCCACCCTCTACCGACTACCGATATGGCTACACCTTC.

The chain employs TRBV9 and TRBJ2-7, with 8 bases lining up with TRBD1. Per germline, CDR1 SGDLS and CDR2 YYNGEE. Trimming cost V 6 bases and J 0 bases; bases outside gene matches: 8. The CDR3 sequence is 15 residues long. In nucleotides, the CDR3 is TGTGCCAGCACAAGGGGGACAGGAGCCTCCTACGAGCAGTACTTC. This gives the protein CASTRGTGASYEQYF.

The J gene is TRBJ2-1, the V gene TRBV2; either TRBD1 or TRBD2 may supply D (6 bases each). The CDR3 runs to 16 residues. The germline V gene encodes CDR1 SNHLY and CDR2 FYNNEI. Trimming shortened V by 6 bases and J by 7 bases, and 22 bases separated the two germline ends. This CDR3 reads CASSLVMGGPMNEQFF. DNA for the CDR3: TGTGCCAGCAGCTTGGTTATGGGGGGCCCTATGAATGAGCAGTTCTTC.

At least ten counts were recorded for this clonotype. The V gene is TRBV6-1, the J gene TRBJ1-1; the D is unclear. The CDR3 has 13 amino acids. The V end lost 5 bases, the J end lost 3 bases, and 10 bases lay between the germline ends. The germline V gene has CDR1 MNHNS and CDR2 SASEGT. CDR3 protein: CASSTGVDTEAFF. The CDR3 bases are TGTGCCAGCAGTACCGGGGTGGACACTGAAGCTTTCTTT.

The chain couples TRBV5-6 to TRBJ2-7, with D possibly matching TRBD1 (6 bases). The germline V gene has CDR1 SGHDT and CDR2 YYEEEE. With 5 bases removed from V and 0 bases from J, the gap between germline ends came to 24 bases. This CDR3 region has 18 residues. In DNA form, the CDR3 reads TGTGCCAGCAGTTTAAAAGGAGGTGCCAGGGGTGGCTCCTACGAGCAGTACTTC. It is translated as CASSLKGGARGGSYEQYF.

A word on this clonotype: One end of the junction is discordant with germline, which a read error may explain. The chain is built from TRBV10-3 and TRBJ1-6; no clear D gene. CDR3 length equals 14 residues. Germline V gene sequence: CDR1 ENHRY, CDR2 SYGVKD. CDR3 nucleotides: TGTGCCATCAGCTTGCGCCACCGTAATTCACCCCTCCATTTT. It is translated as CAISLRHRNSPLHF.

The rearrangement links TRBV7-6 to TRBJ1-2, with D perhaps matching TRBD1 (5 bases). Deletions cut 2 bases from V and 8 bases from J, with 12 bases between. Germline V CDR1 and CDR2: SGHVS, FNYEAQ. The CDR3 runs 13 residues. The CDR3, as DNA: TGTGCCAGCAGCTTATATGGGGCGGAAGGCTACACCTTC. Its protein is CASSLYGAEGYTF.

The genes are TRBV7-3 and TRBJ2-1; D ambiguous. Trimming took off 5 bases at V and 5 bases at J, with 10 bases between the two ends. The CDR3 runs to 13 residues. The germline gives CDR1 SGHTA, CDR2 FQGTGA. CDR3 residues: CASSTDPNNEQFF. The CDR3, as DNA: TGTGCCAGCAGCACGGACCCCAACAATGAGCAGTTCTTC. The full variable domain, completed using reference TRBV7-3 and TRBJ2-1, is GAGVSQTPSNKVTEKGKYVELRCDPISGHTALYWYRQSLGQGPEFLIYFQGTGAADDSGLPNDRFFAVRPEGSVSTLKIQRTERGDSAVYLCASSTDPNNEQFFGPGTRLTVL.

The chain links TRBV24-1 to TRBJ2-7; D gene ambiguous. Trimming cost V 1 base and J 9 bases, with 6 bases left between them. Germline-derived CDR1 and CDR2 are KGHDR and SFDVKD. The CDR3 length is 11 residues. The CDR3 region has the DNA TGTGCCACCAGTGATTTAAGGCGGCAGTACTTC. This translates into CATSDLRRQYF.

This clonotype occurred a few times. A much larger clone differs from this one at a single base, so this may be a read error. This chain joins TRBV20-1 and TRBJ1-1; D gene uncertain. The germline CDR1 and CDR2 sequences are DFQATT and SNEGSKA (reference sequence). Trimming removed 0 bases at V and 11 bases at J, with 7 bases between. The CDR3 runs 10 residues. CDR3 in DNA: TGCAGTGCTAGAGACCTGCATGCTTTCTTT. Protein: CSARDLHAFF.

In regard to this clonotype: At one of its ends the junction is not consistent with the germline gene, which may arise from a read error. J is TRBJ1-1 and V is TRBV10-3, with no clear D. The CDR3 is 11 residues long. CDR1 ENHRY and CDR2 SYGVKD come from the germline V gene. DNA of the CDR3: TGTGCCATCAGTGGTGAGGGCAGAGCTTGGTTT. Translated: CAISGEGRAWF.

This chain uses TRBV29-1 with TRBJ2-5, with D unclear. In germline, CDR1 is SQVTM, CDR2 ANQGSEA. V gave up 8 bases and J gave up 5 bases, with 12 bases separating them. The CDR3 runs 11 residues. CDR3 amino acids: CSFLTGETQYF. The CDR3 DNA reads as TGCAGCTTCTTGACCGGGGAGACCCAGTACTTC.

The chain joins TRBV5-1 to TRBJ1-5; weak D call: TRBD1 (6 bases). Trimming shortened V by 0 bases and J by 9 bases, and 13 bases separated the two germline ends. The CDR3 spans 14 residues. Germline V gene lookup returns CDR1 SGHRS and CDR2 YFSETQ. The CDR3 is CASSLAGAYGPQHF. The CDR3 bases are TGCGCCAGCAGCTTGGCGGGGGCCTATGGGCCCCAGCATTTT.

The chain couples TRBV3-1 to TRBJ1-1, with a possible D match to TRBD1 (5 bases). Trimming took off 4 bases at V and 6 bases at J, with 15 bases between the two ends. The CDR3 runs 14 residues. Germline values: CDR1 LGHDT, CDR2 YNNKEL (reference sequence). DNA for the CDR3: TGTGCCAGCAGCCCAAGGGCAGGGAGCGCTGAAGCTTTCTTT. Amino acid sequence: CASSPRAGSAEAFF.

The rearrangement links TRBV9 to TRBJ2-7; D may be TRBD1 (6 bases). Trimming stripped 4 bases from V and 6 bases from J, with 26 bases between. CDR1 SGDLS and CDR2 YYNGEE come from the germline V gene. The CDR3 is 17 amino acids. The CDR3 DNA follows: TGTGCCAGCAGCCAAGGGGGAGAGCAGGGTTCAGGGGTCGAGCAGTACTTC. This gives the protein CASSQGGEQGSGVEQYF.

This rearrangement joins TRBV12-3 or TRBV12-4 to TRBJ2-7; D may be TRBD1 (6 bases). Trimming shortened V by 8 bases and J by 3 bases, and 20 bases separated the two germline ends. The CDR3 runs to 15 residues. The CDR3 loop reads CASGLDPQGLYEQYF. The CDR3 bases are TGTGCCAGCGGGCTAGATCCTCAGGGGCTCTACGAGCAGTACTTC.

This clonotype has at least ten counts. The genes are TRBV6-6 and TRBJ1-3; 7 positions match TRBD1. CDR3 length: 16 residues. CDR1 and CDR2 (germline): MNHNY, SVGAGI (reference sequence). After removal of 5 bases from V and 0 bases from J, the junction contained 7 bases not matched to a gene. CDR3 nucleotides: TGTGCCAGCAGTCTTAACAGGGGTGGCTCTGGAAACACCATATATTTT. It specifies CASSLNRGGSGNTIYF.

For this clonotype: The DNA is omitted, as the CDR3 cannot be located on it reliably, and the CDR3 follows TCRdb's listing. The chain joins TRBV7-8 to TRBJ1-6; the table's TRBD1 call for D was not verified on the DNA. The CDR3 spans 16 residues, counting both ends. Germline values: CDR1 SGHVS, CDR2 FQNEAQ. CDR3 sequence: CASTPGTVWLHLRLHF.

Concerning this clonotype: This likely comes from a read error, as the CDR3 has no conserved phenylalanine or tryptophan at its end. The DNA is omitted, as the CDR3 cannot be located on it reliably, and the CDR3 follows TCRdb's listing. The J gene is TRBJ1-1, the V gene TRBV9; TRBD1 reflects the table's D call only, with no check against the DNA. The germline CDR1 and CDR2 sequences are SGDLS and YYNGEE. A total of 13 residues make up the CDR3, ends included. The CDR3: CASGTGTANSGNI.

This clonotype was recorded only once. The V gene is TRBV7-9, the J gene TRBJ2-5; 11 bases agree with TRBD2. The CDR3 is made up of 16 amino acids. V lost 5 bases and J lost 3; bases outside the gene matches: 8. Germline V lookup: CDR1 SEHNR, CDR2 FQNEAQ (reference sequence). CDR3 loop: CASSPRLAGTEETQYF. The CDR3 bases are TGTGCCAGCAGCCCACGACTAGCGGGGACCGAAGAGACCCAGTACTTC. Drawing the rest from reference TRBV7-9 and TRBJ2-5, the complete variable domain is DTGVSQNPRHKITKRGQNVTFRCDPISEHNRLYWYRQTLGQGPEFLTYFQNEAQLEKSRLLSDRFSAERPKGSFSTLEIQRTEQGDSAMYLCASSPRLAGTEETQYFGPGTRLLVL.

This clonotype has ten or more counts. The chain has TRBV4-3 and TRBJ2-2; the D is unclear. Germline CDR1 and CDR2: LGHNA and YSLEER. V lost 4 bases and J 0 bases, leaving 6 bases between the germline ends. This CDR3 spans 14 amino acids. CDR3 sequence: CASSLRTNTGELFF. In DNA form, the CDR3 reads TGCGCCAGCAGCCTGCGGACGAACACCGGGGAGCTGTTTTTT.

The chain uses TRBV5-4 and TRBJ2-5; 8 bases match TRBD2. Germline-derived CDR1 and CDR2 are SGHNT and YYREEE (reference sequence). The CDR3 totals 16 residues. Trimming cost V 3 bases and J 1 base; bases outside gene matches: 8. CDR3 loop: CASSSTGGGPQETQYF. The CDR3 DNA reads TGTGCCAGCAGCTCGACTGGCGGGGGGCCCCAAGAGACCCAGTACTTC.

Comment on this clonotype: The junction and the germline gene differ at one end; a read error may be behind it. The V call is TRBV9, the J call TRBJ1-2; tentative D call: TRBD1 (5 bases). The germline V gene encodes CDR1 SGDLS and CDR2 YYNGEE. The CDR3 extends over 14 amino acids. CDR3 region: CASSDTLLAGGCAF. The CDR3 coding sequence is TGTGCCAGCAGCGATACTCTACTAGCGGGGGGTTGTGCCTTC. The variable domain in full, with the rest retrieved from reference TRBV9 and TRBJ1-2, is DSGVTQTPKHLITATGQRVTLRCSPRSGDLSVYWYQQSLDQGLQFLIQYYNGEERAKGNILERFSAQQFPDLHSELNLSSLELGDSALYFCASSDTLLAGGCAFGSGTRLTVV.

Of note for this clonotype: The junction departs from the called germline gene at one end, perhaps through a read error. The chain has TRBV2 and TRBJ1-2; 7 nucleotides line up with TRBD1. Looked up from germline, CDR1 is SNHLY and CDR2 is FYNNEI. The CDR3 consists of 15 residues. In DNA, the CDR3 is TGTGCCACCCCCGGGACAGAGAGCGCTAACTATGGCCACACCTTC. Its translation is CATPGTESANYGHTF.

A remark on this clonotype: The junction departs from the called germline gene at one end, perhaps through a read error. The chain couples TRBV7-8 to TRBJ1-6; D gene ambiguous. Germline CDR1 and CDR2: SGHVS and FQNEAQ. This CDR3 spans 13 amino acids. CDR3 sequence (DNA): TGTGCCAGCAGCTACGGTGGAGGAACCTCCCTTCACTTT. It translates to CASSYGGGTSLHF.

On this clonotype itself: This CDR3 fails to terminate in the conserved phenylalanine or tryptophan, so it likely reflects a read error. Because the CDR3's place on the DNA is in doubt, the DNA is left out and the CDR3 is given as listed by TCRdb. The chain joins TRBV9 to TRBJ1-2; the table assigns TRBD1, which was not confirmed against the DNA. CDR1 and CDR2 (germline): SGDLS, YYNGEE. The CDR3 has 13 amino acids, counting both end residues. CDR3 loop: CASSQDTYEQYFV.